The 29 T cell receptor beta chains listed next were all sequenced from one sample in a study of cytomegalovirus exposure and HLA in healthy donors. The PCR ran on 60 Vbeta and 13 Jbeta primers. Some clones are missing from TCRdb's copy, which holds only in-frame ones; the method was immunoSEQ multiplex PCR. The table for this sample gives approximately 50,000 clones. What was sequenced was PBMCs. The receptor source for this set is a man aged 18-30 years in good health and CMV-seropositive.

The rearrangement joins TRBV6-1 to TRBJ1-2; tentative D call: TRBD1 (5 bases). The length of the CDR3 is 10 residues. Looked up from germline, CDR1 is MNHNS and CDR2 is SASEGT. Trimming pared 8 bases from V and 7 bases from J, leaving 8 bases between. The CDR3 bases are TGTGCCAGCCGAACAGGTGGCTACACCTTC. Encoded protein: CASRTGGYTF.

V gene TRBV15 combines with J gene TRBJ2-1; 10 nucleotides match TRBD2. CDR1 is LNHNV and CDR2 is YYDKDF in the germline V gene (reference sequence). The V gene end was trimmed by 0 bases and the J gene end by 8 bases; junction bases not matched to a gene: 7. CDR3 size: 16 residues. In DNA form, the CDR3 reads TGTGCCACCAGCAGAGATGTGGCTAGCGGGAGCGATGAGCAGTTCTTC. This encodes CATSRDVASGSDEQFF.

The V and J genes are TRBV25-1 and TRBJ1-1; weak D call: TRBD1 (6 bases). The CDR3 runs to 16 residues. CDR1 and CDR2 (germline): MGHDK, SYGVNS. V lost 3 bases to trimming and J lost 2 bases, with 16 bases between them. The CDR3 nucleotides read TGTGCCAGCAGTGACGCCCGGGACATCGTTAACACTGAAGCTTTCTTT. Translated, it gives CASSDARDIVNTEAFF.

The gene calls are TRBV7-9 and TRBJ2-7, with 7 nucleotides matching TRBD2. The CDR3 runs 14 residues. Germline CDR1 is SEHNR and CDR2 is FQNEAQ (reference sequence). The ends lost 3 bases at V and 5 bases at J; junction bases unmatched: 7. The CDR3 loop is CASSLGGSLNEQYF. In DNA, the CDR3 is TGTGCCAGCAGCTTGGGCGGGAGTCTTAACGAGCAGTACTTC.

This sequence joins TRBV2 and TRBJ2-7, with D possibly matching TRBD2 (6 bases). This CDR3 has 13 amino acids. Germline CDR1 and CDR2: SNHLY and FYNNEI. V was trimmed by 9 bases and J by 3 bases, leaving 15 bases between them. In DNA form, the CDR3 reads TGTGCCAGTTCTCGCGGGATCTACTACGAGCAGTACTTC. It is translated as CASSRGIYYEQYF.

DNA for the CDR3: TGCGCCAGCAGCCTATATAGGTGGGACTCTGAAGCTTTCTTT. The encoded protein is CASSLYRWDSEAFF. The gene calls are TRBV5-1 and TRBJ1-1; maybe TRBD1 (5 bases). CDR1 and CDR2 (germline): SGHRS, YFSETQ. V was pared by 4 bases and J by 6 bases, with 16 bases between. The CDR3 length is 14 residues.

The chain has TRBV4-2 and TRBJ2-2, with TRBD2 matching over 10 bases. The CDR3 has 18 residues. After removal of 0 bases from V and 5 bases from J, the junction contained 9 bases not matched to a gene. Germline CDR1 is LGHNA and CDR2 is YNFKEQ. The CDR3 sequence: CASSQDHEGLAITGELFF. CDR3 bases: TGTGCCAGCAGCCAAGACCACGAGGGACTAGCGATTACCGGGGAGCTGTTTTTT.

The CDR3 nucleotides read TGCGCCAGCAGCTTAGGGGCCAATCTCTATGGCTACACCTTC. It translates to CASSLGANLYGYTF. This chain links TRBV4-1 with TRBJ1-2, with D tentatively TRBD1 (5 bases). The CDR3 is 14 residues long. V was pared by 5 bases and J by 4 bases, with 14 bases between. From germline, CDR1 is MGHRA and CDR2 YSYEKL.

V and J are TRBV10-3 and TRBJ2-1; 13 positions agree with TRBD2. This CDR3 spans 14 amino acids. Germline-derived CDR1 and CDR2 are ENHRY and SYGVKD. Trimming removed 9 bases from V and 7 bases from J; junction bases left unmatched: 6. The CDR3 bases are TGTGCCATAACCGGGACTAGCGGGATGAATGAGCAGTTCTTC. This codes for CAITGTSGMNEQFF.

This chain uses TRBV27 with TRBJ2-7, with TRBD1 matching over 9 bases. The germline gives CDR1 MNHEY, CDR2 SMNVEV (reference sequence). The V gene end was trimmed by 2 bases and the J gene end by 3 bases; junction bases not matched to a gene: 5. CDR3 length: 15 amino acids. The DNA for the CDR3 is TGTGCCAGCAGTTTACAATTGACAGGGGGCTACGAGCAGTACTTC. Its translation is CASSLQLTGGYEQYF.

V usage is TRBV9 and J usage is TRBJ2-1; D remains ambiguous. CDR3 size: 15 residues. V was clipped by 0 bases and J by 0 bases, with 7 bases between them. Germline V gene sequence: CDR1 SGDLS, CDR2 YYNGEE. CDR3 DNA sequence: TGTGCCAGCAGCGTAGAGATCGGCTCCTACAATGAGCAGTTCTTC. Translated, it gives CASSVEIGSYNEQFF. The entire variable domain, with the rest obtained from reference TRBV9 and TRBJ2-1, is as follows: DSGVTQTPKHLITATGQRVTLRCSPRSGDLSVYWYQQSLDQGLQFLIQYYNGEERAKGNILERFSAQQFPDLHSELNLSSLELGDSALYFCASSVEIGSYNEQFFGPGTRLTVL.

The J gene is TRBJ1-2, the V gene TRBV30, with D maybe TRBD1 (5 bases). Deletions cut 4 bases from V and 8 bases from J, with 14 bases between. Germline assignment: CDR1 GTSNPN and CDR2 SVGIG (reference sequence). CDR3 length: 12 residues. CDR3 DNA: TGTGCCTGGATCGGAGGGGTAGAGGGCTACACCTTC. This sequence encodes CAWIGGVEGYTF.

The chain recombines TRBV11-2 with TRBJ1-1, with D possibly TRBD1 on 5 matching bases. The V end lost 4 bases, the J end lost 1 base, and 10 bases lay between the germline ends. Per germline, CDR1 SGHAT and CDR2 FQNNGV. The CDR3 length is 14 residues. CDR3 nucleotide sequence: TGTGCCAGCAGCTCCCTAGACAGGAACACTGAAGCTTTCTTT. It yields the protein CASSSLDRNTEAFF.

The rearrangement links TRBV27 to TRBJ2-1; 11 bases map to TRBD2. Trimming took 5 bases from V and 7 from J; bases not matched to a gene: 13. The CDR3 sequence is 17 residues long. Germline CDR1 is MNHEY and CDR2 is SMNVEV (reference sequence). CDR3 sequence reads: CASSPLAGGATGNEQFF. The CDR3 coding sequence is TGTGCCAGCAGTCCCCTAGCGGGAGGTGCTACGGGGAATGAGCAGTTCTTC.

The rearrangement joins TRBV5-4 to TRBJ2-1; weak D call: TRBD2 (5 bases). Germline V CDR1 and CDR2: SGHNT, YYREEE (reference sequence). V lost 0 bases, J lost 3 bases, and 13 bases lay in between. The CDR3 loop spans 16 amino acids. This CDR3 reads CASSLDRAVIYNEQFF. The DNA for the CDR3 is TGTGCCAGCAGCTTGGATCGAGCGGTGATCTACAATGAGCAGTTCTTC.

This chain links TRBV7-9 with TRBJ2-3; the D is unclear. V lost 0 bases and J lost 2, with 6 bases in between. Per germline, CDR1 SEHNR and CDR2 FQNEAQ (reference sequence). The CDR3 length is 14 residues. The CDR3 DNA reads as TGTGCCAGCAGCTTAGCCTTGTCCACAGATACGCAGTATTTT. Its translation is CASSLALSTDTQYF.

The chain combines TRBV5-1 with TRBJ1-4; D is ambiguous. Germline V gene data show CDR1 as SGHRS and CDR2 as YFSETQ. V gave up 4 bases and J gave up 2 bases, with 9 bases separating them. The CDR3 sequence is 14 residues long. For the CDR3, the DNA is TGCGCCAGCAGCGAGCGGACGACTAATGAAAAACTGTTTTTT. Protein product: CASSERTTNEKLFF.

As to this clone: One junction end disagrees with the germline gene, perhaps due to a read error. This chain connects TRBV7-7 to TRBJ2-7, with TRBD1 identical over 7 bases. Germline CDR1 SSHAT, CDR2 FNYEAQ (reference sequence). The CDR3 spans 13 residues. The CDR3 sequence is CASSATGDYEQYF. Here the CDR3 DNA reads TGTGCTAGCAGCGCTACAGGGGACTACGAGCAGTACTTC.

This chain connects TRBV6-1 to TRBJ2-1, with 7 bases matching TRBD2. V shed 2 bases, J shed 4 bases, and the junction held 5 bases outside the gene matches. The CDR3 spans 15 residues. Germline-derived CDR1 and CDR2 are MNHNS and SASEGT. CDR3 residues: CASSEWEGEYNEQFF. DNA of the CDR3: TGTGCCAGCAGTGAATGGGAGGGTGAATACAATGAGCAGTTCTTC.

The chain combines TRBV6-5 with TRBJ2-3, with D tentatively TRBD2 (6 bases). The germline V and J ends were trimmed by 7 bases and 3 bases, with 11 bases remaining between them. Germline V CDR1 and CDR2: MNHEY, SVGAGI. This CDR3 comprises 13 residues. The CDR3 DNA is TGTGCCAGCAATCCCGGGGGAACAGATACGCAGTATTTT. Translation: CASNPGGTDTQYF.

This chain links TRBV28 with TRBJ1-2; D remains unclear. The V end was cut by 3 bases, the J end by 7 bases, with 15 bases between. Germline CDR1 is MDHEN and CDR2 is SYDVKM. The CDR3 consists of 14 residues. CDR3 bases: TGTGCCAGCAGTTTTTATGTCCCCGGGAGTGGCTACACCTTC. Translating it yields CASSFYVPGSGYTF.

The chain uses TRBV4-1 and TRBJ2-7; perhaps TRBD2 as D (5 bases). Germline CDR1 and CDR2: MGHRA and YSYEKL. Deletions cut 1 base from V and 0 bases from J, with 13 bases between. This CDR3 region has 16 residues. The CDR3 protein is CASSQGASLSSYEQYF. Written as DNA, the CDR3 is TGCGCCAGCAGCCAAGGCGCTAGCCTGAGCTCCTACGAGCAGTACTTC.

The rearrangement links TRBV15 to TRBJ2-3, with 10 positions matching TRBD2. Trimming cost V 3 bases and J 0 bases; bases outside gene matches: 0. Germline-derived CDR1 and CDR2 are LNHNV and YYDKDF (reference sequence). The CDR3 loop spans 15 amino acids. The CDR3 loop reads CATSRTSGSTDTQYF. The CDR3 region has the DNA TGTGCCACCAGCAGGACTAGCGGGAGCACAGATACGCAGTATTTT.

This chain connects TRBV7-9 to TRBJ1-1; D not resolved. V was clipped by 0 bases and J by 1 base, with 12 bases between them. From germline, CDR1 is SEHNR and CDR2 FQNEAQ (reference sequence). The CDR3 covers 16 residues. The DNA for the CDR3 is TGTGCCAGCAGCTTAGCGTTAACAGAACAGAACACTGAAGCTTTCTTT. It translates to CASSLALTEQNTEAFF.

The chain combines TRBV5-4 with TRBJ2-1, with 11 bases fitting TRBD2. Germline V gene sequence: CDR1 SGHNT, CDR2 YYREEE (reference sequence). The length of the CDR3 is 13 residues. Losses at the gene ends were 2 bases for V and 9 bases for J; bases not matched to a gene: 1. CDR3 region: CASSFGLAGEQFF. The CDR3 coding sequence is TGTGCCAGCAGCTTTGGACTAGCGGGTGAGCAGTTCTTC.

CDR3 loop: CASSLASSYNEQFF. Here the CDR3 DNA reads TGTGCCAGCTCTCTAGCGAGCTCCTACAATGAGCAGTTCTTC. The rearrangement uses TRBV6-6 and TRBJ2-1; weak D call: TRBD2 (6 bases). CDR3 length: 14 amino acids. Looked up from germline, CDR1 is MNHNY and CDR2 is SVGAGI (reference sequence). Trimming left V 8 bases short and J 0 bases short, with 11 bases between.

V is TRBV11-3 and J is TRBJ2-7, with 7 bases matching TRBD1. CDR3 length equals 11 residues. Germline V lookup: CDR1 SGHNT, CDR2 YENEEA. Losses at the gene ends were 5 bases for V and 7 bases for J; bases not matched to a gene: 2. DNA of the CDR3: TGTGCCAGCAGCGTGACAGGGGAGCAGTACTTC. Encoded protein: CASSVTGEQYF.

The chain recombines TRBV5-1 with TRBJ1-1; D ambiguous. The CDR3 covers 16 residues. From germline, CDR1 is SGHRS and CDR2 YFSETQ. Trimming took off 0 bases at V and 6 bases at J, with 18 bases between the two ends. CDR3 loop: CASSLESAISRAEAFF. The DNA of the CDR3 is TGCGCCAGCAGCTTGGAGTCTGCGATAAGCCGCGCTGAAGCTTTCTTT.

The CDR3 DNA follows: TGTGCCAGCAGTGAAAGCGGCAGGGGTAATTCACCCCTCCACTTT. It codes for CASSESGRGNSPLHF. The gene calls are TRBV6-1 and TRBJ1-6; possibly TRBD1 for D (6 bases). The CDR3 is made up of 15 amino acids. The ends were cut back, 2 bases at V and 6 bases at J, with 11 bases in the middle. Germline loops: CDR1 MNHNS, CDR2 SASEGT.